Each of the 20 T cell receptor beta chains below was sequenced from the same sample in a study of T cells in Graves' hyperthyroidism and ophthalmopathy. Amplified regions were TCR beta CDR3 sequences from RNA transcripts. The TCR CDR3 first-round RT-PCR relied on the HTBI primer set. TCRdb processed the multiplex PCR reads anew with MiXCR; each CDR3 protein has one entry. The sample carries nearly 110,000 distinct CDR3 sequences, approximately 15% recorded once. The sequenced sample was blood. These receptors all come from a woman aged 45-60 years with Graves' hyperthyroidism.

The V gene is TRBV15, the J gene TRBJ2-7, with a possible D match to TRBD1 (6 bases). Germline V lookup: CDR1 LNHNV, CDR2 YYDKDF (reference sequence). Trimming stripped 3 bases from V and 3 bases from J, with 6 bases between. The CDR3 contains 12 residues. The CDR3 reads CATSRDSYEQYF. CDR3 nucleotides: TGTGCCACCAGCAGGGACAGCTACGAGCAGTACTTC.

This clonotype was counted many times. The rearrangement links TRBV20-1 to TRBJ1-3, with 7 bases lining up with TRBD1. The CDR3 contains 12 residues. Looked up from germline, CDR1 is DFQATT and CDR2 is SNEGSKA (reference sequence). J gave up 8 bases and V 5 bases, and 6 bases lay outside the gene matches. This chain's CDR3 is CSAGGTVDTIYF. The CDR3, as DNA: TGCAGTGCTGGTGGGACAGTTGACACCATATATTTT.

In this sample, this clonotype turned up many times. The J gene is TRBJ2-1, the V gene TRBV20-1; D is unresolved. V was trimmed by 3 bases and J by 9 bases, leaving 9 bases between them. The length of the CDR3 is 11 residues. Germline CDR1 DFQATT, CDR2 SNEGSKA (reference sequence). The CDR3 reads CSASPAGEQFF. The CDR3 nucleotides are TGCAGTGCTAGCCCAGCCGGTGAGCAGTTCTTC.

This clonotype showed up many times. The chain is built from TRBV20-1 and TRBJ2-1; 9 bases line up with TRBD2. J lost 5 bases, V lost 7 bases, and 6 bases had no gene match. The CDR3 consists of 13 residues. Germline V gene data show CDR1 as DFQATT and CDR2 as SNEGSKA (reference sequence). CDR3 nucleotides: TGCAGTGAACTGACTAGCGGAAACAATGAGCAGTTCTTC. Amino acid sequence: CSELTSGNNEQFF.

This clonotype showed up many times. V gene TRBV28 combines with J gene TRBJ2-5; tentative D call: TRBD1 (6 bases). The ends were cut back, 7 bases at V and 5 bases at J, with 11 bases in the middle. The CDR3 runs 12 residues. In germline, CDR1 is MDHEN, CDR2 SYDVKM. The CDR3 region has the DNA TGTGCCAGCACAGGGGAAGGGGAGACCCAGTACTTC. This codes for CASTGEGETQYF.

This clonotype showed up just a few times. Given a much more abundant clone one base away, this may be a read error. The rearrangement joins TRBV10-3 to TRBJ2-2, with a tentative D call TRBD1 (5 bases). This CDR3 has 16 amino acids. Germline V lookup: CDR1 ENHRY, CDR2 SYGVKD. V lost 4 bases and J lost 3, with 15 bases in between. CDR3: CAISGRVTEDTGELFF. In DNA, the CDR3 is TGTGCCATCAGTGGACGGGTGACAGAGGACACCGGGGAGCTGTTTTTT.

This clonotype appeared many times. CDR3 bases: TGCAGCGTTCCCGGACTAGCGGGAGACGGAGAGCAGTACTTC. It encodes CSVPGLAGDGEQYF. The genes are TRBV29-1 and TRBJ2-7; 13 positions match TRBD2. Trimming took 5 bases from V and 7 from J; bases not matched to a gene: 8. This CDR3 region has 14 residues. Looked up from germline, CDR1 is SQVTM and CDR2 is ANQGSEA.

This clonotype occurred many times. The rearrangement joins TRBV9 to TRBJ2-3, with D perhaps TRBD2 (6 bases). Between the trimmed V and J ends, which lost 0 bases and 3 bases, there was a span of 11 bases. CDR1 and CDR2 (germline): SGDLS, YYNGEE. CDR3 size: 15 residues. CDR3 bases: TGTGCCAGCAGCGTAGTAGGGGACTTGACAGATACGCAGTATTTT. Translated, it gives CASSVVGDLTDTQYF. Full variable domain (missing parts from reference TRBV9 and TRBJ2-3): DSGVTQTPKHLITATGQRVTLRCSPRSGDLSVYWYQQSLDQGLQFLIQYYNGEERAKGNILERFSAQQFPDLHSELNLSSLELGDSALYFCASSVVGDLTDTQYFGPGTRLTVL.

This clonotype was observed at least ten times. The gene calls are TRBV18 and TRBJ1-1; D possibly corresponds to TRBD1 (6 bases). CDR1 and CDR2 from the germline V gene are KGHSH and LQKENI. V dropped 3 bases and J dropped 1 base, with 9 bases sitting between them. The CDR3 has 14 residues. This chain's CDR3 is CASSPTGTNTEAFF. CDR3 sequence (DNA): TGTGCCAGCTCACCCACAGGGACGAACACTGAAGCTTTCTTT.

At least ten counts were recorded for this clonotype. The rearrangement joins TRBV7-2 to TRBJ1-1; TRBD1 aligns across 9 bases. V lost 5 bases to trimming and J lost 4 bases; unmatched junction nucleotides: 8. Germline V gene lookup returns CDR1 SGHTA and CDR2 FQGNSA. This CDR3 is built from 15 residues. CDR3 protein: CASSRIQGAGTEAFF. CDR3 coding DNA: TGTGCCAGCAGCCGCATACAGGGGGCCGGCACTGAAGCTTTCTTT.

This clonotype was recorded many times. This chain links TRBV5-1 with TRBJ2-5, with D hard to call. Germline-derived CDR1 and CDR2 are SGHRS and YFSETQ. The CDR3 extends over 14 amino acids. The V end was cut by 0 bases, the J end by 4 bases, with 10 bases between. CDR3 residues: CASSLAGVTETQYF. CDR3 coding DNA: TGCGCCAGCAGCTTGGCCGGCGTGACAGAGACCCAGTACTTC.

The sample holds many counts of this clonotype. The V call is TRBV4-2, the J call TRBJ1-1; no firm D call. CDR1 LGHNA and CDR2 YNFKEQ come from the germline V gene. V lost 0 bases to trimming and J lost 5 bases, with 19 bases between them. The CDR3 length is 17 residues. Here the CDR3 DNA reads TGTGCCAGCAGCCAAGATTTGGCCCGATGGGAGAGGACTGAAGCTTTCTTT. Amino acids: CASSQDLARWERTEAFF.

At least ten counts were recorded for this clonotype. This chain uses TRBV9 with TRBJ2-1, with 11 bases matching TRBD2. V dropped 3 bases and J dropped 6; count of bases not matched to a gene: 8. CDR3 length: 16 residues. Germline-derived CDR1 and CDR2 are SGDLS and YYNGEE. This CDR3 is CASSAPPLAGVNEQFF. Written as DNA, the CDR3 is TGTGCCAGCAGCGCCCCCCCACTAGCGGGAGTCAATGAGCAGTTCTTC.

This clonotype was counted at least ten times. The genes are TRBV27 and TRBJ1-1; no clear D. Germline V gene sequence: CDR1 MNHEY, CDR2 SMNVEV (reference sequence). Trimming took off 8 bases at V and 1 base at J, with 11 bases between the two ends. This CDR3 contains 13 residues. DNA of the CDR3: TGTGCCAGCGTGGACCGTCGGAACACTGAAGCTTTCTTT. It is translated as CASVDRRNTEAFF.

This clonotype has just one count. The chain combines TRBV20-1 with TRBJ2-2; 13 bases map to TRBD2. Per the germline V gene, CDR1 is DFQATT and CDR2 is SNEGSKA (reference sequence). The CDR3 runs to 17 residues. V shed 6 bases and J 6 bases; nucleotides not matched to a gene: 13. DNA for the CDR3: TGCAGTGCCCCCGGGACCGGGACTAGCGGGATGGCCGGGGAGCTGTTTTTT. Translated: CSAPGTGTSGMAGELFF.

J is TRBJ2-1 and V is TRBV2, with TRBD2 matching over 8 bases. This CDR3 is built from 16 residues. Per germline, CDR1 SNHLY and CDR2 FYNNEI. With V trimmed by 3 bases and J by 12 bases, 16 bases remained unmatched. The DNA of the CDR3 is TGTGCCAGCAGTGAGGGAGCGGGAGTTGGAGGCCTTGGGCAGTTCTTC. This sequence encodes CASSEGAGVGGLGQFF.

This clonotype was counted many times. The rearrangement uses TRBV2 and TRBJ2-5; D is unresolved. The germline CDR1 and CDR2 sequences are SNHLY and FYNNEI. The CDR3 has 12 residues. V was pared by 8 bases and J by 0 bases, with 7 bases between. The CDR3 sequence: CASERNQETQYF. In DNA, the CDR3 is TGTGCCAGCGAAAGAAACCAAGAGACCCAGTACTTC.

This clonotype was seen at least ten times. This sequence joins TRBV6-5 and TRBJ1-6; no firm D call. The CDR3 has 14 residues. Between the trimmed V and J ends, which lost 3 bases and 6 bases, there was a span of 9 bases. From germline, CDR1 is MNHEY and CDR2 SVGAGI. CDR3 DNA: TGTGCCAGCAGTTATAAGGGCCTTAATTCACCCCTCCACTTT. This gives the protein CASSYKGLNSPLHF.

In this sample, this clonotype turned up many times. This may stem from a read error, because a much larger clone lies one nucleotide away. This chain joins TRBV6-1 and TRBJ1-1, with TRBD1 identical over 10 bases. V was clipped by 6 bases and J by 3 bases; unmatched bases: 1. There are 13 residues in the CDR3. Germline loops: CDR1 MNHNS, CDR2 SASEGT. DNA for the CDR3: TGTGCCAGCAGGGGGACAGGGGACACTGAAGCTTTCTTT. Protein sequence: CASRGTGDTEAFF.

In this sample, this clonotype turned up many times. V gene TRBV28 combines with J gene TRBJ2-1, with 7 bases matching TRBD2. Germline V lookup: CDR1 MDHEN, CDR2 SYDVKM. With V trimmed by 3 bases and J by 6 bases, 8 bases remained unmatched. This CDR3 contains 15 residues. The CDR3 loop reads CASSFVGGSGNEQFF. The CDR3 DNA follows: TGTGCCAGCAGTTTTGTGGGCGGGAGTGGCAATGAGCAGTTCTTC.